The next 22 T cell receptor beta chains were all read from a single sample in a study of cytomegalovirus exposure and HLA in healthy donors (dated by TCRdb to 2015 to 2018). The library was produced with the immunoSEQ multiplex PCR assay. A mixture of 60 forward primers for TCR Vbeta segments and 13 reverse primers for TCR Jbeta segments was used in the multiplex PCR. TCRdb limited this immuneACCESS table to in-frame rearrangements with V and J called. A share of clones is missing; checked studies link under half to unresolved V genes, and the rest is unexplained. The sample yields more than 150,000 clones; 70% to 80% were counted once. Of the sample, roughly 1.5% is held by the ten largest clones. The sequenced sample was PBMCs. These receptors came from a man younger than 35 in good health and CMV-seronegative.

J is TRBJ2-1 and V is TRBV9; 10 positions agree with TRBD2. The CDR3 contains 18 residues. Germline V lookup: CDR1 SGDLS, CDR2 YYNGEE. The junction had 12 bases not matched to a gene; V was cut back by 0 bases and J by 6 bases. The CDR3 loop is CASSVGGGGLAGANEQFF. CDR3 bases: TGTGCCAGCAGCGTAGGCGGGGGTGGGCTAGCGGGAGCCAATGAGCAGTTCTTC.

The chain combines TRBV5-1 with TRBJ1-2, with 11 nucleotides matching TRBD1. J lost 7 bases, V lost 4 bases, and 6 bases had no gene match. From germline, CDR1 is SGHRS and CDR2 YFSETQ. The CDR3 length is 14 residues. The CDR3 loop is CASSIGQGARGYTF. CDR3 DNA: TGCGCCAGCAGCATAGGACAGGGGGCACGTGGCTACACCTTC.

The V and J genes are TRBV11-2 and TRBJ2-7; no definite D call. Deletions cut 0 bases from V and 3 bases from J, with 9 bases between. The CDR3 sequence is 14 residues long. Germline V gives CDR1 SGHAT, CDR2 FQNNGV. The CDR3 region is CASSLDHWSYEQYF. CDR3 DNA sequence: TGTGCCAGCAGCTTAGATCATTGGAGCTACGAGCAGTACTTC.

DNA for the CDR3: TGTGCCAGCAGCTTAAAGGGGACAGCGGGGGGACTAGCGAGCTACGAGCAGTACTTC. The encoded protein is CASSLKGTAGGLASYEQYF. This chain joins TRBV7-9 and TRBJ2-7; the match to TRBD2 covers 10 bases. Germline CDR1 reads SEHNR; CDR2 reads FQNEAQ (reference sequence). J was trimmed by 3 bases and V by 2 bases; bases with no gene match: 16. The CDR3 runs to 19 residues.

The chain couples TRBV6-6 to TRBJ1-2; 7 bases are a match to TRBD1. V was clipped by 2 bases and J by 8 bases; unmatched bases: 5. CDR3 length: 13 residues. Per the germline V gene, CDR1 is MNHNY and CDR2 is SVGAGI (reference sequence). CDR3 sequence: CASSYDRVHGYTF. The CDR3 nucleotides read TGTGCCAGCAGTTACGACAGGGTTCACGGCTACACCTTC.

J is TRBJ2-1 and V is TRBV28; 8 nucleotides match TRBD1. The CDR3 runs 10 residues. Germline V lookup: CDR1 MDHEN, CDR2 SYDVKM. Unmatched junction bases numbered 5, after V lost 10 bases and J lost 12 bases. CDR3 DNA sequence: TGTGCCATCGGAACAGGGGGGCAGTTCTTC. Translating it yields CAIGTGGQFF. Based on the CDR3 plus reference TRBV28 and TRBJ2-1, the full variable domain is DVKVTQSSRYLVKRTGEKVFLECVQDMDHENMFWYRQDPGLGLRLIYFSYDVKMKEKGDIPEGYSVSREKKERFSLILESASTNQTSMYLCAIGTGGQFFGPGTRLTVL.

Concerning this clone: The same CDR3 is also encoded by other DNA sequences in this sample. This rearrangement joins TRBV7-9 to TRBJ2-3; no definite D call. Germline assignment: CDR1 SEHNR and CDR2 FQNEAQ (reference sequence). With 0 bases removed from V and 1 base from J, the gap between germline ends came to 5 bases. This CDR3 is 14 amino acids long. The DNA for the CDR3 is TGTGCCAGCAGCTTAGCTGGAGGCACAGATACGCAGTATTTT. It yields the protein CASSLAGGTDTQYF.

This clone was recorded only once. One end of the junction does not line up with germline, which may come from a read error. This CDR3 reads CASTRRNWRDF. In nucleotides, the CDR3 is TGTGCCAGTACCCGACGGAACTGGCGGGACTTC. V gene TRBV19 combines with J gene TRBJ2-7; tentatively, D is TRBD2 (5 bases). Germline loops: CDR1 LNHDA, CDR2 SQIVND (reference sequence). The CDR3 runs to 11 residues. The full variable domain, rest sourced from reference TRBV19 and TRBJ2-7, is DGGITQSPKYLFRKEGQNVTLSCEQNLNHDAMYWYRQDPGQGLRLIYYSQIVNDFQKGDIAEGYSVSREKKESFPLTVTSAQKNPTAFYLCASTRRNWRDFGPGTRLTVT.

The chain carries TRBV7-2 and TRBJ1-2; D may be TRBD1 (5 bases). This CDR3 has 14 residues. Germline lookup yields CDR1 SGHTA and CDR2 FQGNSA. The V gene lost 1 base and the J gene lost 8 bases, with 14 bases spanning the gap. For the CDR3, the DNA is TGTGCCAGCAGCTTAGTCGGAGGGGCGGGAGGCTACACCTTC. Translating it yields CASSLVGGAGGYTF.

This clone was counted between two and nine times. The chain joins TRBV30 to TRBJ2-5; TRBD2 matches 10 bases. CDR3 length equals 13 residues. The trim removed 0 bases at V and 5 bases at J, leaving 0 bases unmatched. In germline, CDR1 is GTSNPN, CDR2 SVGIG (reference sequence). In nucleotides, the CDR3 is TGTGCCTGGAGTGTACTAGCGGGGGAGACCCAGTACTTC. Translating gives CAWSVLAGETQYF.

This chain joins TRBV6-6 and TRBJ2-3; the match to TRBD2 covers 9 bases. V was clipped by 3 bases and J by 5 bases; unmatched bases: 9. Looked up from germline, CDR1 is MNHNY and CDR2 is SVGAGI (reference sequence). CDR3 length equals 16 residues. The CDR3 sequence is CASSYGRRGGQDTQYF. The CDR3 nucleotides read TGTGCCAGCAGTTATGGTCGGCGGGGGGGCCAAGATACGCAGTATTTT.

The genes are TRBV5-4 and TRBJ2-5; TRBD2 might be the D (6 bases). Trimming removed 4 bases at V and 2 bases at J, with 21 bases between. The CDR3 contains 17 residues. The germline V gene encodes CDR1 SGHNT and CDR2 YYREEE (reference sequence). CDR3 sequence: CASSPSMIGSGQETQYF. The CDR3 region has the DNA TGTGCCAGCAGCCCCTCGATGATCGGTAGCGGACAAGAGACCCAGTACTTC. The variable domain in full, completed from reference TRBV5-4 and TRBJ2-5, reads ETGVTQSPTHLIKTRGQQVTLRCSSQSGHNTVSWYQQALGQGPQFIFQYYREEENGRGNFPPRFSGLQFPNYSSELNVNALELDDSALYLCASSPSMIGSGQETQYFGPGTRLLVL.

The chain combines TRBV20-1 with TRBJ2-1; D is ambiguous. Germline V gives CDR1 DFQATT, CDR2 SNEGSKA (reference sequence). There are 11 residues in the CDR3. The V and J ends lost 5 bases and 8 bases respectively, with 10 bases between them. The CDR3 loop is CSADSVHEQFF. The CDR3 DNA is TGCAGTGCTGATAGTGTCCATGAGCAGTTCTTC.

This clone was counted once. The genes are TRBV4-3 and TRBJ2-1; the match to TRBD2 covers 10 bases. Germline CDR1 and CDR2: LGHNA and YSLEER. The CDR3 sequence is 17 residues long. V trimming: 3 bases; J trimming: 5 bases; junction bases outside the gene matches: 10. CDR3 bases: TGCGCCAGCAGCCAGGAACTCGGACTAGCGGCCGACAATGAGCAGTTCTTC. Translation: CASSQELGLAADNEQFF.

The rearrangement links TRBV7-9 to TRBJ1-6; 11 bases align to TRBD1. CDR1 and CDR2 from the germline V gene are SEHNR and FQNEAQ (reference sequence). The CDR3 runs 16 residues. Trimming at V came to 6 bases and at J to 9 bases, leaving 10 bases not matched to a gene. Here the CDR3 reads CASRGGADRGPSPLHF. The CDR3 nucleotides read TGTGCCAGCAGAGGGGGCGCGGACAGGGGGCCTTCACCCCTCCACTTT. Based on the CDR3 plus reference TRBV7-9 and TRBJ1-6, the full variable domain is DTGVSQNPRHKITKRGQNVTFRCDPISEHNRLYWYRQTLGQGPEFLTYFQNEAQLEKSRLLSDRFSAERPKGSFSTLEIQRTEQGDSAMYLCASRGGADRGPSPLHFGNGTRLTVT.

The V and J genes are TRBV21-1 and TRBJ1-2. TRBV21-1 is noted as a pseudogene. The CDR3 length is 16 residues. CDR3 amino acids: CASSSPRVDTGYGYTF. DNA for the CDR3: TGTGCCAGCAGCTCCCCGAGGGTCGACACGGGCTATGGCTACACCTTC.

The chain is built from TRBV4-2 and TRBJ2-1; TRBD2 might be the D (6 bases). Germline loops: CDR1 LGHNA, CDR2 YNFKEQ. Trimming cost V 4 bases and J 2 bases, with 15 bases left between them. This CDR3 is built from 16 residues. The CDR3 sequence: CASSPISGGTYNEQFF. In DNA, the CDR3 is TGTGCCAGCAGCCCCATCAGCGGAGGGACCTACAATGAGCAGTTCTTC.

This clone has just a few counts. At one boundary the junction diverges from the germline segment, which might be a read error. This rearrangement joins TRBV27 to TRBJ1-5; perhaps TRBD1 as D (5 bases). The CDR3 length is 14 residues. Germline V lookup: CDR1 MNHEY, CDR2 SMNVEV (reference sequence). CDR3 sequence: CATSGGSGTQPQHF. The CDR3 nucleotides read TGCGCTACATCCGGGGGGAGTGGCACTCAGCCCCAGCATTTT.

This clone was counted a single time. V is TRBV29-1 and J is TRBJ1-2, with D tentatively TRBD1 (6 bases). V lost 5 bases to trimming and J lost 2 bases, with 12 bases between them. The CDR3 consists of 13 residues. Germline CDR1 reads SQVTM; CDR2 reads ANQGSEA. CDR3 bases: TGCAGCGTTTGGGCCGACAGGAACTATGGCTACACCTTC. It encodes CSVWADRNYGYTF. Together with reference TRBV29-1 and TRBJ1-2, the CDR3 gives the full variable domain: SAVISQKPSRDICQRGTSLTIQCQVDSQVTMMFWYRQQPGQSLTLIATANQGSEATYESGFVIDKFPISRPNLTFSTLTVSNMSPEDSSIYLCSVWADRNYGYTFGSGTRLTVV.

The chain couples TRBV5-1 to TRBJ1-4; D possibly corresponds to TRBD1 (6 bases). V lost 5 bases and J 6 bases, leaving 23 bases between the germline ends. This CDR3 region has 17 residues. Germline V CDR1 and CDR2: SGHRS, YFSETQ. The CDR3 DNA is TGCGCCAGCAGTTTTACCGCGGGGGGGCCCCCTTATGAAAAACTGTTTTTT. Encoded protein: CASSFTAGGPPYEKLFF.

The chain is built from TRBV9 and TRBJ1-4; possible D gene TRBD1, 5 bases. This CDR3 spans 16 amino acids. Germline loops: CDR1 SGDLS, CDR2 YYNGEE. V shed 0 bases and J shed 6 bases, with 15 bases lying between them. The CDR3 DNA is TGTGCCAGCAGCGTAGGGGGTGGGGGGAGCGATGAAAAACTGTTTTTT. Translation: CASSVGGGGSDEKLFF. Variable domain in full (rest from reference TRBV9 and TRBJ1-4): DSGVTQTPKHLITATGQRVTLRCSPRSGDLSVYWYQQSLDQGLQFLIQYYNGEERAKGNILERFSAQQFPDLHSELNLSSLELGDSALYFCASSVGGGGSDEKLFFGSGTQLSVL.

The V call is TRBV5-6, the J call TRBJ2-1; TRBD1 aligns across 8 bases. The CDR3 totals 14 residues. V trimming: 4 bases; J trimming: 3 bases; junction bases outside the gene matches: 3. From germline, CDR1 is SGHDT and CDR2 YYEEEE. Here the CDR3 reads CASSRQGIYNEQFF. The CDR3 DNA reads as TGTGCCAGCAGCCGACAGGGGATCTACAATGAGCAGTTCTTC.